Listed below are T cell receptor beta chains from one sample, sequenced in a study of CD8 T cells in ankylosing spondylitis. Each CDR3 protein is one row after TCRdb ran MiXCR on the 5' RACE reads. The sample contains 250,000 to 400,000 distinct CDR3 sequences, more than 9% of which appear only once. The material sequenced was blood, either unsorted or a sorted T cell fraction (not recorded which). These receptors came from a female donor with ankylosing spondylitis or in good health (not recorded which). CDR3s include the opening cysteine and the closing phenylalanine or tryptophan. D genes are given only for firm matches. The size field is filled for only some rows; it gives once, few, many or a size class.

clone_size d_call j_call v_call cdr3_aa cdr3_nt
few TRBD1 TRBJ2-7 TRBV24-1 CATSDPRDRVGEQYF TGTGCCACCAGTGACCCTAGGGACAGGGTTGGCGAGCAGTACTTC
few NA TRBJ2-5 TRBV24-1 CATIPHDGGGPSNQETQYF TGTGCCACCATACCTCACGACGGGGGCGGCCCCTCCAACCAAGAGACCCAGTACTTC
many NA TRBJ1-6 TRBV9 CASSVGGRPPLHF TGTGCCAGCAGCGTAGGTGGTAGGCCACCCCTCCACTTT
many TRBD2 TRBJ2-2 TRBV20-1 CSARLAGGHTGELFF TGCAGTGCTAGATTGGCGGGGGGCCACACCGGGGAGCTGTTTTTT
few NA TRBJ2-2 TRBV20-1 CSGAGAVTGELFF TGCAGCGGGGCAGGGGCAGTTACCGGGGAGCTGTTTTTT
few NA TRBJ2-6 TRBV20-1 CSARDRGVGRSGANVLTF TGCAGTGCTAGAGATAGGGGCGTGGGTAGATCTGGGGCCAACGTCCTGACTTTC
NA TRBD2 TRBJ2-1 TRBV20-1 CSARDGSSGGEQQFF TGCAGTGCTAGAGATGGGTCTAGCGGCGGAGAGCAACAGTTCTTC
few NA TRBJ2-7 TRBV7-2 CASSLDTFVYEQYF TGTGCCAGCAGCCTTGACACCTTTGTCTACGAGCAGTACTTC
few TRBD2 TRBJ2-3 TRBV7-9 CASSPGPGRITDTQYF TGTGCCAGCAGCCCCGGGCCCGGGAGGATCACAGATACGCAGTATTTT
many TRBD2 TRBJ2-3 TRBV7-2 CASSFMSGGYDTQYF TGTGCCAGCAGCTTCATGTCGGGAGGGTATGATACGCAGTATTTT
many TRBD2 TRBJ2-4 TRBV20-1 CSAAERGYKNIQYF TGCAGTGCTGCTGAGCGGGGGTACAAAAACATTCAGTACTTC
many TRBD2 TRBJ2-1 TRBV5-5 CASSSRYSGVSYNEQFF TGTGCCAGCAGCTCCCGATATAGCGGGGTCTCCTACAATGAGCAGTTCTTC
many NA TRBJ2-7 TRBV15 CATSRDQGYEQYF TGTGCCACCAGCAGAGATCAGGGCTACGAGCAGTACTTC
NA NA TRBJ2-1 TRBV5-1 CASSFPSAVSYNEQFF TGCGCCAGCAGCTTCCCCTCGGCGGTCTCCTACAATGAGCAGTTCTTC
many TRBD2 TRBJ2-7 TRBV5-5 CASNLAGDLSYEQYF TGTGCCAGCAACTTAGCGGGGGACCTCTCCTACGAGCAGTACTTC
few NA TRBJ2-3 TRBV5-5 CASSLVTLTDTQYF TGTGCCAGCAGCTTGGTTACCCTCACAGATACGCAGTATTTT
NA NA TRBJ2-5 TRBV4-2 CASSFVAEQQETQYF TGTGCCAGCAGCTTTGTAGCGGAGCAACAAGAGACCCAGTACTTC
many NA TRBJ2-1 TRBV20-1 CSARSDGSYNEQFF TGCAGTGCTAGGTCAGATGGCTCCTACAATGAGCAGTTCTTC
NA TRBD1 TRBJ1-6 TRBV9 CASSVSQGADSPLHF TGTGCCAGCAGCGTATCCCAGGGGGCTGATTCACCCCTCCACTTT
many NA TRBJ2-2 TRBV10-3 CAISAVTGELFF TGTGCCATCAGTGCGGTCACCGGGGAGCTGTTTTTT
NA TRBD2 TRBJ2-7 TRBV3-1 CASTQGATSGGYSYEQYF TGTGCCAGCACCCAAGGCGCTACTAGCGGGGGATACTCCTACGAGCAGTACTTC
few TRBD2 TRBJ2-1 TRBV5-1 CASSLMASGTEQFF TGCGCCAGCAGCTTGATGGCTAGCGGGACGGAGCAGTTCTTC
NA NA TRBJ2-3 TRBV20-1 CSARWAGAGIGTDTQYF TGCAGTGCTAGATGGGCGGGTGCGGGTATCGGCACAGATACGCAGTATTTT
NA NA TRBJ1-3 TRBV19 CASSPANTIYF TGTGCCAGTAGTCCGGCGAACACCATATATTTT
NA NA TRBJ1-5 TRBV5-5 CASSLRAIGNQPQHF TGTGCCAGCAGCTTGCGGGCAATTGGCAATCAGCCCCAGCATTTT
few TRBD2 TRBJ2-7 TRBV18 CASSPQVSAGAYEQYF TGTGCCAGCTCACCACAGGTATCAGCGGGAGCCTACGAGCAGTACTTC
NA NA TRBJ2-5 TRBV7-6 CASSLDRFQETQYF TGTGCCAGCAGCCTCGACAGATTCCAAGAGACCCAGTACTTC
NA TRBD1 TRBJ1-6 TRBV19 CASSSRQGPRDSPLHF TGTGCCAGTAGTTCCCGACAGGGCCCCAGGGATTCACCCCTCCACTTT
many NA TRBJ1-4 TRBV6-1 CASTLRPREGEKLFF TGTGCCAGCACCCTACGCCCGCGGGAAGGAGAAAAACTGTTTTTT
few TRBD1 TRBJ2-5 TRBV5-1 CASSRTGDIIKETQYF TGCGCCAGCAGCCGGACAGGGGATATTATTAAAGAGACCCAGTACTTC
NA NA TRBJ2-5 TRBV7-2 CASSILLGAQYF TGTGCCAGCAGCATACTACTCGGGGCCCAGTACTTC
NA NA TRBJ2-7 TRBV7-8 CASSFMTRRSSYEQYF TGTGCCAGCAGCTTCATGACCCGTAGGAGCTCCTACGAGCAGTACTTC
few NA TRBJ2-3 TRBV12-3/TRBV12-4 CASSPFRNTDTQYF TGTGCCAGCAGTCCCTTCCGGAACACAGATACGCAGTATTTT
many TRBD2 TRBJ2-5 TRBV10-2 CASMASGSETQYF TGCGCCAGCATGGCTAGCGGGAGTGAGACCCAGTACTTC
NA TRBD2 TRBJ2-3 TRBV19 CASSIDPLAGRTDTQYF TGTGCCAGTAGTATAGACCCACTAGCGGGAAGGACAGATACGCAGTATTTT
NA TRBD1 TRBJ1-1 TRBV6-1 CASSTPGQGYTEAFF TGTGCCAGCAGTACACCGGGACAGGGCTACACTGAAGCTTTCTTT
many TRBD1 TRBJ2-1 TRBV29-1 CSSGQGRGNEQFF TGCAGCTCGGGACAGGGTAGGGGGAATGAGCAGTTCTTC
few TRBD2 TRBJ2-7 TRBV3-1 CASSHSGFTSYEQYF TGTGCCAGCAGCCATAGCGGGTTTACCTCCTACGAGCAGTACTTC
few TRBD2 TRBJ2-7 TRBV27 CASSQLAGPYEQYF TGTGCCAGCAGTCAACTAGCGGGACCGTACGAGCAGTACTTC
few TRBD1 TRBJ2-1 TRBV3-1 CASSQDPPGTGGREQFF TGTGCCAGCAGCCAAGATCCCCCCGGGACAGGGGGTAGAGAGCAGTTCTTC
NA TRBD2 TRBJ2-7 TRBV20-1 CSARKREGLYEQYF TGCAGTGCTCGGAAGCGGGAGGGCTTATACGAGCAGTACTTC
NA NA TRBJ2-4 TRBV7-2 CASSPSRNIQYF TGTGCCAGCAGCCCCTCTAGAAACATTCAGTACTTC
few NA TRBJ2-1 TRBV11-2 CASSLVSLEQFF TGTGCCAGCAGCTTAGTGTCCCTGGAGCAGTTCTTC
few TRBD1 TRBJ2-1 TRBV5-1 CASSLEGATGMNEQFF TGCGCCAGCAGCTTGGAAGGTGCGACAGGGATGAATGAGCAGTTCTTC
few NA TRBJ2-1 TRBV24-1 CATRAGGLYNEQFF TGTGCCACCAGGGCCGGGGGACTCTACAATGAGCAGTTCTTC
few NA TRBJ2-2 TRBV5-1 CASSRLAPGGELFF TGCGCCAGCAGCAGACTTGCGCCGGGCGGGGAGCTGTTTTTT
many NA TRBJ2-7 TRBV12-3/TRBV12-4 CASSSQSIHEQYF TGTGCCAGCAGTTCCCAATCGATCCACGAGCAGTACTTC
many NA TRBJ1-1 TRBV12-3/TRBV12-4 CASNAVGAGFAEAFF TGTGCCAGCAACGCCGTTGGGGCAGGGTTCGCTGAAGCTTTCTTT
few TRBD1 TRBJ2-3 TRBV5-1 CASSDHQGGTDTQYF TGCGCCAGCAGCGATCATCAGGGGGGCACAGATACGCAGTATTTT
few TRBD1 TRBJ2-1 TRBV20-1 CSAKPGQGQDEQFF TGCAGTGCTAAACCGGGACAGGGCCAGGATGAGCAGTTCTTC
many TRBD1 TRBJ1-4 TRBV7-2 CASSLGDRGLIYEKLFF TGTGCCAGCAGCTTAGGAGACAGGGGCCTAATCTATGAAAAACTGTTTTTT
NA NA TRBJ2-5 TRBV6-1 CASSKPGPGTQYF TGTGCCAGCAGTAAACCGGGCCCGGGGACCCAGTACTTC
many NA TRBJ2-2 TRBV6-6 CASSPPGELFF TGTGCCAGCTCCCCTCCGGGGGAGCTGTTTTTT
few TRBD2 TRBJ2-3 TRBV12-3/TRBV12-4 CASGSSGGAIDTQYF TGTGCCAGCGGGTCTAGCGGGGGGGCCATAGATACGCAGTATTTT
NA NA TRBJ2-5 TRBV27 CASSLLPQTQETQYF TGTGCCAGCAGTTTACTGCCGCAAACTCAAGAGACCCAGTACTTC